This TCR beta chain comes out of a study of blood T cell repertoires in COVID-19. Clones were read by immunoSEQ multiplex PCR, and TCRdb kept only the in-frame ones, dropping some. The sample yields tens of thousands of clones, around four fifths seen once. CDR3 size: 13 residues. Trimming took 6 bases from V and 4 from J, leaving 12 bases between them. Germline V gene lookup returns CDR1 MNHEY and CDR2 SVGAGI. This rearrangement joins TRBV6-5 to TRBJ1-1; maybe TRBD1 (5 bases). This receptor was identified in a man younger than 45 with COVID-19, enrolled during active disease. The specimen sequenced was peripheral blood. This CDR3 is CASRRPGGTEAFF. CDR3 nucleotide sequence: TGTGCCAGCAGGCGCCCGGGGGGCACTGAAGCTTTCTTT.